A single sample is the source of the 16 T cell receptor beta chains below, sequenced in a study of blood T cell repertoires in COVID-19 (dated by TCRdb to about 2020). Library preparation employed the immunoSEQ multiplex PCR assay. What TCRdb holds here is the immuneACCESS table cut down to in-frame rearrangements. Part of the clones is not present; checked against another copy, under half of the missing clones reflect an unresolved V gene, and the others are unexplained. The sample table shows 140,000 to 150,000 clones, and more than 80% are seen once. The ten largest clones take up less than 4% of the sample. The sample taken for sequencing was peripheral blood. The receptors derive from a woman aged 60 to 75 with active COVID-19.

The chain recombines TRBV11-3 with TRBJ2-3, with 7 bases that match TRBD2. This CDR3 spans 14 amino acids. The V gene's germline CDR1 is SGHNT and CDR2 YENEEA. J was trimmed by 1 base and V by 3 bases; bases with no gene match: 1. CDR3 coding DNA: TGTGCCAGCAGCTTGGCGGGAGGCACAGATACGCAGTATTTT. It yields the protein CASSLAGGTDTQYF. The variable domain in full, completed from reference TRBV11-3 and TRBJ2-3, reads EAGVVQSPRYKIIEKKQPVAFWCNPISGHNTLYWYLQNLGQGPELLIRYENEEAVDDSQLPKDRFSAERLKGVDSTLKIQPAELGDSAVYLCASSLAGGTDTQYFGPGTRLTVL.

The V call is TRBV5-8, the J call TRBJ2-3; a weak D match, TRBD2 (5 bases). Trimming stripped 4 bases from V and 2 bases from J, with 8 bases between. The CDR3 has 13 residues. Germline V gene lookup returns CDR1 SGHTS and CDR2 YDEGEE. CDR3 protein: CASSREFTDTQYF. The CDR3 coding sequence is TGTGCCAGCAGCCGGGAATTCACAGATACGCAGTATTTT.

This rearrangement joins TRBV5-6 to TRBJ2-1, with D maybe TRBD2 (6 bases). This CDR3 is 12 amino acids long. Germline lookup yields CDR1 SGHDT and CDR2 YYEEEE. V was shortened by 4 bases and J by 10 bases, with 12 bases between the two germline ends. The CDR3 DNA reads TGTGCCAGCAGCGGATTTAGCGGCGAGCAGTTCTTC. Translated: CASSGFSGEQFF.

The CDR3: CASSQVRGPTDTQYF. In nucleotides, the CDR3 is TGTGCCAGCAGCCAAGTGAGGGGGCCCACAGATACGCAGTATTTT. This chain uses TRBV4-2 with TRBJ2-3, with TRBD1 matching 7 bases. Trimming at V came to 1 base and at J to 2 bases, leaving 3 bases not matched to a gene. Germline V gene data show CDR1 as LGHNA and CDR2 as YNFKEQ. The CDR3 has 15 residues.

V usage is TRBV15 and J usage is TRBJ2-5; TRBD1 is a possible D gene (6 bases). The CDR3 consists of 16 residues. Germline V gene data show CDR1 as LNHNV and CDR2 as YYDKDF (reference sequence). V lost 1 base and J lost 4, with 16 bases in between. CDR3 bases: TGTGCCACCAGCAGAGGGGGACATAGTCAGGGAGAGACCCAGTACTTC. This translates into CATSRGGHSQGETQYF.

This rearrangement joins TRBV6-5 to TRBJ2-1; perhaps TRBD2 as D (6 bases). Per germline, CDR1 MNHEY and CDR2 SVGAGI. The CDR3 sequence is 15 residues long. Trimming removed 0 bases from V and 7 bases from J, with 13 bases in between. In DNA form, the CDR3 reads TGTGCCAGCAGTTACTCGAAGGGACTCTTTAATGAGCAGTTCTTC. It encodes CASSYSKGLFNEQFF.

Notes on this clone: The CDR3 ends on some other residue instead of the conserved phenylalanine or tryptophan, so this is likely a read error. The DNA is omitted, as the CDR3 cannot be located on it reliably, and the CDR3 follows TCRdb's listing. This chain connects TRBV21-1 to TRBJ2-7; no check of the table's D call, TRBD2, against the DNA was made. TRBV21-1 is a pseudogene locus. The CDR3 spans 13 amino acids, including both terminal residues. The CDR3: CASSKQVGLATVA.

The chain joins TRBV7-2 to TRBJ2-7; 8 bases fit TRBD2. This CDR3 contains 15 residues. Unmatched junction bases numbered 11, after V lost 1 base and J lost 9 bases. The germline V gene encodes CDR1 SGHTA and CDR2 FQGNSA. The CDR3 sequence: CASSLVSGAHRVQYF. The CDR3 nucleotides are TGTGCCAGCAGCTTAGTTAGCGGGGCTCACCGGGTGCAGTACTTC.

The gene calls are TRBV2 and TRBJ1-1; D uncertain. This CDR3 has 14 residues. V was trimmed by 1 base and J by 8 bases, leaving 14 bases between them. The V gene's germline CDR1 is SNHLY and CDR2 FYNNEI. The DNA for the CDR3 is TGTGCCAGCAGTGAAGAGCTTTCGGGAGGAGAAGCTTTCTTT. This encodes CASSEELSGGEAFF. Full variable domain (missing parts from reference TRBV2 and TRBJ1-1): EPEVTQTPSHQVTQMGQEVILRCVPISNHLYFYWYRQILGQKVEFLVSFYNNEISEKSEIFDDQFSVERPDGSNFTLKIRSTKLEDSAMYFCASSEELSGGEAFFGQGTRLTVV.

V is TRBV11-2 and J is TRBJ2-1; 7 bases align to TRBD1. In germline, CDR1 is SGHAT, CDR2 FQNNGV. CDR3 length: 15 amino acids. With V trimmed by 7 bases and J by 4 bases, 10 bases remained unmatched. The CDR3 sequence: CASTPIRGWYNEQFF. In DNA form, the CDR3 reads TGTGCCAGCACCCCAATCAGGGGGTGGTACAATGAGCAGTTCTTC.

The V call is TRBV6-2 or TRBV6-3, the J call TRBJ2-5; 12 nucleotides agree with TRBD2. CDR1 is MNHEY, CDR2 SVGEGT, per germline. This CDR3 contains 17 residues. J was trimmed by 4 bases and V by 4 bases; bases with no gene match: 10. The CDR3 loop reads CASSSPTLTSGRETQYF. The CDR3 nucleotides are TGTGCCAGCAGTTCACCTACCCTGACTAGCGGGAGAGAGACCCAGTACTTC.

DNA of the CDR3: TGTGCCAGCAGTCCGAGTACCGCTTGGGATACGCAGTATTTT. As protein: CASSPSTAWDTQYF. The chain couples TRBV27 to TRBJ2-3; D is unclear. CDR1 is MNHEY, CDR2 SMNVEV, per germline (reference sequence). The CDR3 is 14 amino acids. V was pared by 5 bases and J by 6 bases, with 15 bases between.

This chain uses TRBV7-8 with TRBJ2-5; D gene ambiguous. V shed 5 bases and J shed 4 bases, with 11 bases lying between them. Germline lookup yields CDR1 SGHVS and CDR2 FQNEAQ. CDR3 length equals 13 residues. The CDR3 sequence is CASSEVTAETQYF. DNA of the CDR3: TGTGCCAGCAGCGAAGTAACAGCAGAGACCCAGTACTTC. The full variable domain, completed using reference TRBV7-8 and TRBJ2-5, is GAGVSQSPRYKVAKRGQDVALRCDPISGHVSLFWYQQALGQGPEFLTYFQNEAQLDKSGLPSDRFFAERPEGSVSTLKIQRTQQEDSAVYLCASSEVTAETQYFGPGTRLLVL.

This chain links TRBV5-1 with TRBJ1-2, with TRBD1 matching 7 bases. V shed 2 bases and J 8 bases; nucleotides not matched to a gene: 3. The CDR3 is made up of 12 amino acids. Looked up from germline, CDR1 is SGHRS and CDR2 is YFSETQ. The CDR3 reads CASSFTGVGYTF. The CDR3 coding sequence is TGCGCCAGCAGCTTTACAGGGGTAGGCTACACCTTC.

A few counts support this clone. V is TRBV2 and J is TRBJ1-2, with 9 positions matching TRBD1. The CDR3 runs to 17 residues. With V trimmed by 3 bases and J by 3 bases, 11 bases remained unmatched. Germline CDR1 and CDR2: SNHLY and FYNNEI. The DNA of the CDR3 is TGTGCCAGCAGTGATGTACAGGGGGCCCCTTTAGACTATGGCTACACCTTC. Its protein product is CASSDVQGAPLDYGYTF.

DNA for the CDR3: TGTGCCAGCAGTTACACCCAGGGTACAAATGAGCAGTTCTTC. This translates into CASSYTQGTNEQFF. V is TRBV6-2 or TRBV6-3 and J is TRBJ2-1; D is perhaps TRBD1 (5 bases). V lost 2 bases to trimming and J lost 7 bases, with 12 bases between them. The CDR3 has 14 residues. Germline V gives CDR1 MNHEY, CDR2 SVGEGT.